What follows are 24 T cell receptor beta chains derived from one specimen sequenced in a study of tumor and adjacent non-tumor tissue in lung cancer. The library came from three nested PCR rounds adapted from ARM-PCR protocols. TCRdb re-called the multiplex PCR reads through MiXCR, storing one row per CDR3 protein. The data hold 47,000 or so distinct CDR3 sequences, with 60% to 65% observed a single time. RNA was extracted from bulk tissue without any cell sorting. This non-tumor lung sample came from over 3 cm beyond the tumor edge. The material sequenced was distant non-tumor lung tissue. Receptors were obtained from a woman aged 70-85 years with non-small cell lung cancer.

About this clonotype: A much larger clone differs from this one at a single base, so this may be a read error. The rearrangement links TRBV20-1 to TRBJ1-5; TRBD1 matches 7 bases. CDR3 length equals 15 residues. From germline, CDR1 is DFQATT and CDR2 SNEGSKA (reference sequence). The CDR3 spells CSDRAGTDSNQPQHF. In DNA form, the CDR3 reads TGCAGTGATAGAGCCGGGACAGATAGCAATCAGCCCCAGCATTTT.

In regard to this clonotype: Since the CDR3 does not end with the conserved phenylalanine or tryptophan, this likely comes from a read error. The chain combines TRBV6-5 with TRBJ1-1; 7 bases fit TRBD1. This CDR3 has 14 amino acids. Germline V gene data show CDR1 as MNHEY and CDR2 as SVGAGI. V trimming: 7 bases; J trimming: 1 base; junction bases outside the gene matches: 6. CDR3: CASTSWTGNTEAFS. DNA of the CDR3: TGTGCCAGCACCTCCTGGACAGGGAACACTGAAGCTTTCTCT.

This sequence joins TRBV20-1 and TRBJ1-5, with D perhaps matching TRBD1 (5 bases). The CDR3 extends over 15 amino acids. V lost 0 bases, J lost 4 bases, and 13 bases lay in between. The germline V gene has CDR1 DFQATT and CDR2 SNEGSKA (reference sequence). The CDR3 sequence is CSARDPGGINQPQHF. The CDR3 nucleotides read TGCAGTGCTAGAGATCCTGGGGGAATTAATCAGCCCCAGCATTTT.

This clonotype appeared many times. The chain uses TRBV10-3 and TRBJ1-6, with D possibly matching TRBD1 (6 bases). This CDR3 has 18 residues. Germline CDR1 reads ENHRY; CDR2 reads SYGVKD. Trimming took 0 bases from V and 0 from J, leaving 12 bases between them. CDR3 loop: CAISESDRLSSYNSPLHF. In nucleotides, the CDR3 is TGTGCCATCAGTGAGTCGGACAGACTGAGCTCCTATAATTCACCCCTCCACTTT.

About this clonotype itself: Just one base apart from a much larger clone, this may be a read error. CDR3 region: CASSQVLGDYNEQFF. The CDR3, as DNA: TGCGCCAGCAGCCAAGTGTTAGGGGACTACAATGAGCAGTTCTTC. This chain uses TRBV4-1 with TRBJ2-1; a weak D match, TRBD1 (5 bases). The V end lost 1 base, the J end lost 3 bases, and 10 bases lay between the germline ends. CDR1 is MGHRA and CDR2 is YSYEKL in the germline V gene. This CDR3 is 15 amino acids long.

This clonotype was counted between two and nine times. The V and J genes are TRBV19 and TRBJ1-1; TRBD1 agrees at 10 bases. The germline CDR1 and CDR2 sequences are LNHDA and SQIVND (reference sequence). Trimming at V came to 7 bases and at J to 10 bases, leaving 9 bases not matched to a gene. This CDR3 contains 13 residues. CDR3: CASTPDRGLGAFF. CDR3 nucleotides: TGTGCCAGTACCCCTGACAGGGGGCTCGGAGCTTTCTTT.

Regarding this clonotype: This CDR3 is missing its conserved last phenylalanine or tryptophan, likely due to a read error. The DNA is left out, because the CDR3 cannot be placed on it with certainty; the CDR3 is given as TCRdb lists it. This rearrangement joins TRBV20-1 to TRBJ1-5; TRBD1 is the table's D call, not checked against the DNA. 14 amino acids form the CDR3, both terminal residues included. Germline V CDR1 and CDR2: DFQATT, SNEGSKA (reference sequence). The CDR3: CSAEGTGANQPQHY.

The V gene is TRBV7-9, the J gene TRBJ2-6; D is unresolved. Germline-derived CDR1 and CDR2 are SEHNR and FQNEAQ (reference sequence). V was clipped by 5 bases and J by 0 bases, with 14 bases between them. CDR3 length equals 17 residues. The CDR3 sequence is CASSARYGTSGANVLTF. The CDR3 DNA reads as TGTGCCAGCAGCGCCCGGTATGGCACCTCTGGGGCCAACGTCCTGACTTTC.

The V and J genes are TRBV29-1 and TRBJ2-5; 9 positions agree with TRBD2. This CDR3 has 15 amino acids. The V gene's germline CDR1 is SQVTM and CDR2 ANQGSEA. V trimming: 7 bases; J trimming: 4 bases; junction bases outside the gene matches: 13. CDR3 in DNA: TGCAGCGGAGAGACGGCGGGGGGGCTTGGAGAGACCCAGTACTTC. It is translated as CSGETAGGLGETQYF.

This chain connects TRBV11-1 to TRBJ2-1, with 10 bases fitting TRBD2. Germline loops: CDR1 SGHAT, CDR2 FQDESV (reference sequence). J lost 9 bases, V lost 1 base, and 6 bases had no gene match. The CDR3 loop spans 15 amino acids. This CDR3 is CASSLESGRDGEQFF. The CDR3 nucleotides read TGTGCCAGCAGCTTAGAAAGCGGGAGGGATGGTGAGCAGTTCTTC.

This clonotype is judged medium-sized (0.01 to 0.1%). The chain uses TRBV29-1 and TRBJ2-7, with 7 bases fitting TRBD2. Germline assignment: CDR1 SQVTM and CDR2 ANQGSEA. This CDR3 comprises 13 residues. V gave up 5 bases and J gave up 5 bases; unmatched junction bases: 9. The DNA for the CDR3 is TGCAGCGTTTCTGGGACGGGAGGTCACGAGCAGTACTTC. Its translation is CSVSGTGGHEQYF.

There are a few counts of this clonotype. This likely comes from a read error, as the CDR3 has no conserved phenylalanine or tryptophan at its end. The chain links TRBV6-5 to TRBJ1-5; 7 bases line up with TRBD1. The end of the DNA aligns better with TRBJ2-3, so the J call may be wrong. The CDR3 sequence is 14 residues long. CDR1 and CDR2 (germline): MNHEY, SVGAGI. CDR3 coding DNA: TGTGCCAGCAGGCCGACAGGGAGAAATCAGCCCCAGTATTGT. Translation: CASRPTGRNQPQYC.

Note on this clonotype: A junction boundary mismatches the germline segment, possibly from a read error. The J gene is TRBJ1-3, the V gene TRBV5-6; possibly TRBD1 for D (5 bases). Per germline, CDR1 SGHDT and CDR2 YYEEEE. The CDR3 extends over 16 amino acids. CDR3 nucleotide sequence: TGTGCCAGTAGCTTGGGACGGGGAATAGGAGGAAACACCATATATTTT. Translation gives CASSLGRGIGGNTIYF. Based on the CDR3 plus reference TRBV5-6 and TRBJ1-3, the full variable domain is DAGVTQSPTHLIKTRGQQVTLRCSPKSGHDTVSWYQQALGQGPQFIFQYYEEEERQRGNFPDRFSGHQFPNYSSELNVNALLLGDSALYLCASSLGRGIGGNTIYFGEGSWLTVV.

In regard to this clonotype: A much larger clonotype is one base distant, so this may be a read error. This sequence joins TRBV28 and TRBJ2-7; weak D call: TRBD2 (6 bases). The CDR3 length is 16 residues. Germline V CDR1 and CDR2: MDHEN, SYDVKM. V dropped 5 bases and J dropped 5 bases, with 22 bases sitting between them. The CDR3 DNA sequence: TGTGCCAGCAGTCCTCCGGGAGAGGGGATAATCAACGAGCAGTACTTC. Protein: CASSPPGEGIINEQYF.

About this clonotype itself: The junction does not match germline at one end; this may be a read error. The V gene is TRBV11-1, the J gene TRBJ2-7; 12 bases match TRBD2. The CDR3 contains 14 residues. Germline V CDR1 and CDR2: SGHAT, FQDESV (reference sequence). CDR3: CPSSLTSGSYEQYF. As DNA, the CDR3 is TGTCCCAGCAGTTTGACTAGCGGGAGTTACGAGCAGTATTTC.

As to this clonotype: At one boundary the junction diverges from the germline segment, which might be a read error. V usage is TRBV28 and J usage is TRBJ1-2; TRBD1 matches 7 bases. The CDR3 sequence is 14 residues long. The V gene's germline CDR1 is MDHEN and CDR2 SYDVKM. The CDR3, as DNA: TGCGCCATCAGTTCCGACAGGGCCGGCTATGGCTACACCTTC. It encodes CAISSDRAGYGYTF.

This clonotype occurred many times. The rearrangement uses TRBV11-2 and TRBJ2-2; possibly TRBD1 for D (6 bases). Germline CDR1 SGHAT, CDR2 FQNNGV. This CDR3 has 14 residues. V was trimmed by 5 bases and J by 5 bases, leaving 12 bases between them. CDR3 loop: CASSQEGETGELFF. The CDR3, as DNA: TGTGCCAGCAGCCAAGAGGGGGAGACCGGGGAGCTGTTTTTT. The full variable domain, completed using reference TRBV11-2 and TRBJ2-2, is EAGVAQSPRYKIIEKRQSVAFWCNPISGHATLYWYQQILGQGPKLLIQFQNNGVVDDSQLPKDRFSAERLKGVDSTLKIQPAKLEDSAVYLCASSQEGETGELFFGEGSRLTVL.

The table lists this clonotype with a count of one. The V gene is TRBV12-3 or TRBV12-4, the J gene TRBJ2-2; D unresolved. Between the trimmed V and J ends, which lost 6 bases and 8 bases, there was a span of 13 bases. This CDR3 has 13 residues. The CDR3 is CASRESGIGELFF. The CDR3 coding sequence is TGTGCCAGCAGAGAATCGGGCATTGGGGAGCTGTTTTTT.

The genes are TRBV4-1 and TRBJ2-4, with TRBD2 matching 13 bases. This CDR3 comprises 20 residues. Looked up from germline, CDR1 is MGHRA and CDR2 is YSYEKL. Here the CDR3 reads CARSQVLVVRTSGRDGIQYF. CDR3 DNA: TGCGCAAGGAGCCAAGTTCTGGTGGTCCGGACTAGCGGGAGAGACGGCATTCAGTACTTC.

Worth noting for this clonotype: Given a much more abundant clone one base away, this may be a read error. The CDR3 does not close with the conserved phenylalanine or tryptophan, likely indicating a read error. The CDR3 coding sequence is TGTGCCAGCAGCTTAGACCCGGGACAGCGAAGGGACGAGCAGTACTTG. Amino acids: CASSLDPGQRRDEQYL. V is TRBV11-2 and J is TRBJ2-7; 7 positions agree with TRBD1. Germline V lookup: CDR1 SGHAT, CDR2 FQNNGV. CDR3 size: 16 residues. J gave up 5 bases and V 0 bases, and 10 bases lay outside the gene matches.

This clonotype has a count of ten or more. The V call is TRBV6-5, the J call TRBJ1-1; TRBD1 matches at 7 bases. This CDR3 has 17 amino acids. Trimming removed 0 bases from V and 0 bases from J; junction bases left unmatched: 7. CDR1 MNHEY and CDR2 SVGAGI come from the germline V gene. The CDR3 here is CASSYSRSGGLNTEAFF. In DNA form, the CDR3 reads TGTGCCAGCAGTTACTCGAGGTCAGGGGGATTGAACACTGAAGCTTTCTTT.

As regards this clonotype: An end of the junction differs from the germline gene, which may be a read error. The CDR3: CASSLGGGDDNEQFF. Here the CDR3 DNA reads TGTGCAAGCAGCCTGGGCGGTGGGGATGACAATGAGCAGTTCTTC. The rearrangement links TRBV6-5 to TRBJ2-1; D is unresolved. The CDR3 is 15 residues long. Germline CDR1 reads MNHEY; CDR2 reads SVGAGI.

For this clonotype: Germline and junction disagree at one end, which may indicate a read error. The CDR3 protein is CASSCSLVEGEETQYF. The CDR3 DNA reads TGTGCGAGCAGTTGCTCGCTTGTGGAGGGGGAAGAGACCCAGTACTTC. V gene TRBV6-5 combines with J gene TRBJ2-5; D may be TRBD1 or TRBD2 (6 bases each). CDR3 length: 16 residues. Looked up from germline, CDR1 is MNHEY and CDR2 is SVGAGI.

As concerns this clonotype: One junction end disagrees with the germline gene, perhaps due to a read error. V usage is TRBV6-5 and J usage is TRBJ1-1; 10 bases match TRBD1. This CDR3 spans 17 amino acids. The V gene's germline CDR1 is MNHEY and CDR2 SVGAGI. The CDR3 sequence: CASSYSRTGGLDTEAFF. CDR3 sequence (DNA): TGTGCCAGCAGTTACTCTCGGACAGGGGGATTGGACACTGAGGCTTTCTTC.